What follows is one T cell receptor beta chain and its context. This clone is a singleton in its sample. Its antigen is still unknown. Base-call qualities are not available, and no considerably larger clone is one nucleotide away. TCRbeta CDR3 regions were amplified from genomic DNA by means of the immunoSEQ Assay, a bias-controlled multiplex PCR. For the original study's pipeline: Within the assay, amplification of reference gene primers was used to estimate how many nucleated cells each sample contained. Sequence reads were collapsed and filtered to measure the absolute abundance of every unique TCRbeta CDR3 rearrangement. For each sample, productive Simpson clonality was calculated by taking the square root of Simpson's diversity index across productive rearrangements. TCRdb took over this immuneACCESS table, retaining in-frame rearrangements with V and J assigned. Such tables are incomplete; in checked studies, under half of the missing clones stem from an unresolved V gene, and the remainder is unexplained. D and trimming were read from the DNA, whereas the V and J calls and clone size are those reported in that table. The sample records under 200,000 clones, roughly 93% of which are singletons. Around 5% of the sample belongs to the ten largest clones.

Compared with germline, V lacks 3 bases and J lacks 5 bases; bases without a gene match: 4. Its CDR3 holds 14 amino acids, cysteine through phenylalanine. Just the 42-base CDR3 DNA is kept, in frame starting at base 1. The germline V gene (reference sequence) specifies MNHEY as CDR1 and SMNVEV as CDR2. This specimen comes from a study of blood T cell repertoires in COVID-19 (dated by TCRdb to about 2020). At the level of the whole study: Collaborator samples came from the United States, Italy and Spain and covered acute and convalescent phases of COVID-19. Where available, HLA class I and class II types were obtained from metadata supplied by the sample provider rather than from assay-based typing. Subjects who had been exposed to COVID-19, were actively infected with it, or had recovered from it provided the deeply sampled blood TCRbeta repertoires that made up the dataset. The material from the prospective study consisted of cDNA or gDNA derived from T cells, B-cell-depleted T cells, or PBMCs. The samples were drawn from two sources: the first 160 participants of the ongoing ImmuneRACE study, and 1,254 subjects contributed by 6 global collaborators. The repertoires were released in a freely available public database intended as a resource for research on the immune response to SARS-CoV-2. Sample metadata almost always included a de-identified subject ID, COVID-19 status, age in years and sex.

Results the study describes overall, beyond this receptor: The amount of clinical and demographic metadata varied by source and participant and was provided uncurated.

One collaborating source in Seattle enrolled patients while the patients were actively infected and followed the patients over time throughout the course of disease. Each collaborating institution followed its own protocols to collect whole blood in K2EDTA tubes. For TCRbeta analysis, collaborators shipped samples in one of three forms: frozen whole blood, isolated PBMCs, or DNA extracted from either of those sample types. The sequence links TRBV27 to TRBJ2-1; the central 7 bases match TRBD2. The material sequenced was peripheral blood. This TCR was recovered from a man younger than 35 with COVID-19, enrolled during active disease. The DNA sequence is as follows: TGTGCCAGCAGTTTTCTAGCGGCTGACAATGAGCAGTTCTTC. Translation gives CASSFLAADNEQFF.